This T cell receptor beta chain appears in the sequencing data of a study of control samples from healthy donors and cancer patients. Sequenced by immunoSEQ multiplex PCR; TCRdb stores in-frame clones only, minus some. The sample includes some 58,000 clones, around 87% of them seen just once. The sequence derives from a woman aged 55 to 70 with lung cancer. Sequenced: PBMCs.

The CDR3 sequence: CASSTGPESSDTQYF. CDR3 coding DNA: TGTGCCAGTTCTACTGGACCCGAGTCCTCCGATACGCAGTATTTT. V is TRBV19 and J is TRBJ2-3; D is uncertain. The V end lost 8 bases, the J end lost 6 bases, and 21 bases lay between the germline ends. The V gene's germline CDR1 is LNHDA and CDR2 SQIVND (reference sequence). The CDR3 runs to 15 residues.